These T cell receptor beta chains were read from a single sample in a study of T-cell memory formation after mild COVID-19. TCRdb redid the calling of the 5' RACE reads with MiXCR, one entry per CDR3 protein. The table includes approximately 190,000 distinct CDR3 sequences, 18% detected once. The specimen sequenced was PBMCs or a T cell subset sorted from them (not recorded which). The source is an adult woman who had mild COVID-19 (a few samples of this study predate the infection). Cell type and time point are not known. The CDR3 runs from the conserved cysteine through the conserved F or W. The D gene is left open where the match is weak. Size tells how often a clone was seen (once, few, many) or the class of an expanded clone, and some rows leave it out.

DNA: TGTGCCAGCAGCTTAGGGACAGGGTTAGTAGGTGGCTACACCTTC; CDR3: CASSLGTGLVGGYTF; size: many; V: TRBV7-2; length: 15; J: TRBJ1-2; D: TRBD1
DNA: TGTGCCAGCTCCCCACAGCCCTCAGGCAGAGGAGAGACCCAGTACTTC; CDR3: CASSPQPSGRGETQYF; size: NA; V: TRBV18; length: 16; J: TRBJ2-5; D: NA
DNA: TGTGCCAGCAGTGAAGAGGGGATTTTAACTGAAGCTTTCTTT; CDR3: CASSEEGILTEAFF; size: few; V: TRBV2; length: 14; J: TRBJ1-1; D: NA
DNA: TGCAGTGTCAGGGTGAACACTGAAGCTTTCTTT; CDR3: CSVRVNTEAFF; size: many; V: TRBV20-1; length: 11; J: TRBJ1-1; D: NA
DNA: TGTGCCAGCAGTGAAACAGGGCACTCACCCCTCCACTTT; CDR3: CASSETGHSPLHF; size: few; V: TRBV6-1; length: 13; J: TRBJ1-6; D: NA
DNA: TGCGCCAGCAGCCAAGATCGGAGACTGGAGCAGTTCTTC; CDR3: CASSQDRRLEQFF; size: many; V: TRBV4-3; length: 13; J: TRBJ2-1; D: NA
DNA: TGTGCCAGCAGCTTAGGGGGGACTCGATCCTACAATGAGCAGTTCTTC; CDR3: CASSLGGTRSYNEQFF; size: many; V: TRBV11-3; length: 16; J: TRBJ2-1; D: NA
DNA: TGTGCCAGCAGTCAGGACAGGGAACATGAGCAGTTCTTC; CDR3: CASSQDREHEQFF; size: few; V: TRBV2; length: 13; J: TRBJ2-1; D: TRBD1
DNA: TGTGCCAGCACCCTCCGGCTAGCGAACCAAGAGACCCAGTACTTC; CDR3: CASTLRLANQETQYF; size: NA; V: TRBV5-5; length: 15; J: TRBJ2-5; D: NA
DNA: TGTGCCAGCAGTGAAAGGACAGGGGGCAAAGCTGAAGCTTTCTTT; CDR3: CASSERTGGKAEAFF; size: NA; V: TRBV6-1; length: 15; J: TRBJ1-1; D: TRBD1
DNA: TGCAGTGCTAGGATTGGGGGGTTCGGGGAGACCCAGTACTTC; CDR3: CSARIGGFGETQYF; size: NA; V: TRBV20-1; length: 14; J: TRBJ2-5; D: NA
DNA: TGCGCCAGCAGCGGAGGACAGCCTATGAACACTGAAGCTTTCTTT; CDR3: CASSGGQPMNTEAFF; size: NA; V: TRBV5-1; length: 15; J: TRBJ1-1; D: NA
DNA: TGTGCCAGCAGTGTCGGGAGGGTCATTGAGGAACTGTTTTTT; CDR3: CASSVGRVIEELFF; size: NA; V: TRBV6-1; length: 14; J: TRBJ1-4; D: NA
DNA: TGTGCCAGCTCACCACAGGGGGCCTTGAACACTGAAGCTTTCTTT; CDR3: CASSPQGALNTEAFF; size: many; V: TRBV18; length: 15; J: TRBJ1-1; D: TRBD1
DNA: TGTGCCAGCAGCTTATCTGGAAGCAGGGGGGCTTTCTTT; CDR3: CASSLSGSRGAFF; size: few; V: TRBV5-6; length: 13; J: TRBJ1-1; D: TRBD1
DNA: TGTGCCAGCAGCTTAAATCACCCAGGGGGAACTGAAGCTTTCTTT; CDR3: CASSLNHPGGTEAFF; size: few; V: TRBV7-3; length: 15; J: TRBJ1-1; D: TRBD1
DNA: TGTGCCAGCAGTGAAGCCGGGACAGGGGGCAGCGGTCAGCCCCAGCATTTT; CDR3: CASSEAGTGGSGQPQHF; size: NA; V: TRBV12-3/TRBV12-4; length: 17; J: TRBJ1-5; D: TRBD1
DNA: TGTGCCAGCAGCCAAGATCGGGCTAGCGGGGTCAATGAGCAGTTCTTC; CDR3: CASSQDRASGVNEQFF; size: NA; V: TRBV4-2; length: 16; J: TRBJ2-1; D: TRBD2
DNA: TGCGCCAGCAGATGGACAGGGGGCACTGAAGCTTTCTTT; CDR3: CASRWTGGTEAFF; size: NA; V: TRBV5-1; length: 13; J: TRBJ1-1; D: TRBD1
DNA: TGTGCCAGCAGTTACTCCGCACTGGGACAGTACGAGCAGTACTTC; CDR3: CASSYSALGQYEQYF; size: few; V: TRBV6-5; length: 15; J: TRBJ2-7; D: TRBD1
DNA: TGCAGTGCCGGAGGGGTTGGGGGCAGAACTAATGAAAAACTGTTTTTT; CDR3: CSAGGVGGRTNEKLFF; size: many; V: TRBV20-1; length: 16; J: TRBJ1-4; D: NA
DNA: TGTGCCAGCAGCTCCTCTCAGAACAGGGGAGGTCCGAACACTGAAGCTTTCTTT; CDR3: CASSSSQNRGGPNTEAFF; size: NA; V: TRBV7-9; length: 18; J: TRBJ1-1; D: TRBD1
DNA: TGTGCCAGCAGCTCAGACAGGGGGCCGACTAACTATGGCTACACCTTC; CDR3: CASSSDRGPTNYGYTF; size: few; V: TRBV7-2; length: 16; J: TRBJ1-2; D: TRBD1
DNA: TGTGCCAGCAGGTACGACAGGATGAACACTGAAGCTTTCTTT; CDR3: CASRYDRMNTEAFF; size: few; V: TRBV7-2; length: 14; J: TRBJ1-1; D: NA
DNA: TGTGCCAGCAGCGTAGGTGCGGAGAAGGCGGATACGCAGTATTTT; CDR3: CASSVGAEKADTQYF; size: NA; V: TRBV9; length: 15; J: TRBJ2-3; D: NA
DNA: TGTGCCACCAGCAGAGATCCCAGGGTTGAGCAGTTCTTC; CDR3: CATSRDPRVEQFF; size: many; V: TRBV15; length: 13; J: TRBJ2-1; D: NA
DNA: TGTGCCACCAACAGGCTTCTAGGGGGGTACAATGAGCAGTTCTTC; CDR3: CATNRLLGGYNEQFF; size: NA; V: TRBV15; length: 15; J: TRBJ2-1; D: NA
DNA: TGTGCCAGCAGTTACTCGACGAACCGTCGATACTACTACGAGCAGTACTTC; CDR3: CASSYSTNRRYYYEQYF; size: few; V: TRBV6-6; length: 17; J: TRBJ2-7; D: NA
DNA: TGTGCCAGCTCACCACAGGACACCAATCAGCCCCAGCATTTT; CDR3: CASSPQDTNQPQHF; size: few; V: TRBV18; length: 14; J: TRBJ1-5; D: NA
DNA: TGTGCCAGCAGGTCGGGACAGGGGTCCTACGAGCAGTACTTC; CDR3: CASRSGQGSYEQYF; size: NA; V: TRBV7-2; length: 14; J: TRBJ2-7; D: TRBD1
DNA: TGCGCCAGCAGACTCGTGTTTAGGGGAGCTAAGAACACCGGGGAGCTGTTTTTT; CDR3: CASRLVFRGAKNTGELFF; size: NA; V: TRBV5-1; length: 18; J: TRBJ2-2; D: NA